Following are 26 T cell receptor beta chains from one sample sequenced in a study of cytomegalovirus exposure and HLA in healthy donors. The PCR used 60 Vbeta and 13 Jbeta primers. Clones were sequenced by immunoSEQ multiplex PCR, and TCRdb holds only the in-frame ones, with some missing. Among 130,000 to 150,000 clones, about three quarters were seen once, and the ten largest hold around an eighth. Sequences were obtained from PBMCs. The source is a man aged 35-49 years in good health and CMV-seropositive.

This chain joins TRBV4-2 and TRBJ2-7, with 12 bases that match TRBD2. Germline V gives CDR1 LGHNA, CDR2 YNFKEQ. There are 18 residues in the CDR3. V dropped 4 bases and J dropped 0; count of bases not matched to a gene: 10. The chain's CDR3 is CASSPAVGTSGSSYEQYF. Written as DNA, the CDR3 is TGTGCCAGCAGCCCTGCCGTTGGGACTAGCGGGTCCTCCTACGAGCAGTACTTC.

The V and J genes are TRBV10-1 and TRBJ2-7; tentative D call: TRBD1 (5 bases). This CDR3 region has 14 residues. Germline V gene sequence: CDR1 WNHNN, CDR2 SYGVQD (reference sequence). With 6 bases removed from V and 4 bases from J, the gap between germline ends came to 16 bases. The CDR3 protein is CASSPDRSRYEQYF. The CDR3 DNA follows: TGCGCCAGCAGCCCTGACAGATCCCGTTACGAGCAGTACTTC.

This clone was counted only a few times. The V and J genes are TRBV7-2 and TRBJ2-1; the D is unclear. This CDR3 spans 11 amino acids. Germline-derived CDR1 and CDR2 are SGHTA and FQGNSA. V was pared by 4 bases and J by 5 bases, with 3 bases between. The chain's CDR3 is CASSSDNEQFF. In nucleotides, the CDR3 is TGTGCCAGCAGCTCGGACAATGAGCAGTTCTTC.

This CDR3 reads CAVRDRTFTEAFF. The CDR3 DNA reads TGTGCCGTTCGGGACAGGACCTTCACTGAAGCTTTCTTT. The chain uses TRBV2 and TRBJ1-1; TRBD1 aligns across 8 bases. The junction had 9 bases not matched to a gene; V was cut back by 11 bases and J by 4 bases. Germline loops: CDR1 SNHLY, CDR2 FYNNEI. This CDR3 is 13 amino acids long.

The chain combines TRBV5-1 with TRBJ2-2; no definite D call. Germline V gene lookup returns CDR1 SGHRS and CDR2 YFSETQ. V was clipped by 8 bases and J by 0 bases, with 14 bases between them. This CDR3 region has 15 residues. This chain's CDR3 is CASSSTAANTGELFF. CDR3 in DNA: TGCGCCAGTTCCTCGACGGCGGCGAACACCGGGGAGCTGTTTTTT.

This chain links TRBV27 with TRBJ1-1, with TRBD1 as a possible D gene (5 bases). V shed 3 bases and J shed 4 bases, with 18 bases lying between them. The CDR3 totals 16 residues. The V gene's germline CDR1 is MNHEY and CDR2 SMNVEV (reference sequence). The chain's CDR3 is CASSLSPGWQGTEAFF. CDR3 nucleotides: TGTGCCAGCAGTTTGTCCCCAGGGTGGCAGGGCACTGAAGCTTTCTTT.

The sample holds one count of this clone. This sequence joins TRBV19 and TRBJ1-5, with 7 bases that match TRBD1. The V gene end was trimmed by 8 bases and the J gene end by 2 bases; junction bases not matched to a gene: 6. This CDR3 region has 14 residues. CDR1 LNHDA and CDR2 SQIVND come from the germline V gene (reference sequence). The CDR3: CASGRQGGNQPQHF. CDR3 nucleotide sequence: TGTGCCAGTGGGAGACAGGGTGGCAATCAGCCCCAGCATTTT.

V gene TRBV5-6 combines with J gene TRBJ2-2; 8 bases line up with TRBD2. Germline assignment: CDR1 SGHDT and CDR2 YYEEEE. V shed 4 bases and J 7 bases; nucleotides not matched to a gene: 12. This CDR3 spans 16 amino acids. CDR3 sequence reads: CASSPRGGNNLGELFF. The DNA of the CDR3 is TGTGCCAGCAGCCCCCGGGGGGGGAACAATCTCGGGGAGCTGTTTTTT.

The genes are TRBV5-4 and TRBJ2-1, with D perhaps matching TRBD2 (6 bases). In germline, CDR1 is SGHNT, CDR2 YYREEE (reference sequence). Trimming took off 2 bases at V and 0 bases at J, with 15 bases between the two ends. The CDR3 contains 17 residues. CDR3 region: CASSFSREPSSYNEQFF. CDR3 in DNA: TGTGCCAGCAGCTTTTCTCGGGAGCCTAGCTCCTACAATGAGCAGTTCTTC.

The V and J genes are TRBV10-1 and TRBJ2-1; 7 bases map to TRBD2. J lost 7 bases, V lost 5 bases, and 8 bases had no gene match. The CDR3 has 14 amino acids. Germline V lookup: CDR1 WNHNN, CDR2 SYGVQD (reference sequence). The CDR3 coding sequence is TGCGCCAGCAGTACGGGCGGGAGTGGTAATGAGCAGTTCTTC. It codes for CASSTGGSGNEQFF.

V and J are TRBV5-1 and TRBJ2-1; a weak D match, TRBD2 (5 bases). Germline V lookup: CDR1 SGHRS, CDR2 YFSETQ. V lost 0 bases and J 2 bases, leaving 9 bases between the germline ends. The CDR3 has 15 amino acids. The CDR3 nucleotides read TGCGCCAGCAGCTTGGTCGGGGAACCCTACAATGAGCAGTTCTTC. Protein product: CASSLVGEPYNEQFF. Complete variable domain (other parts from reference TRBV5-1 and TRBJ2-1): KAGVTQTPRYLIKTRGQQVTLSCSPISGHRSVSWYQQTPGQGLQFLFEYFSETQRNKGNFPGRFSGRQFSNSRSEMNVSTLELGDSALYLCASSLVGEPYNEQFFGPGTRLTVL.

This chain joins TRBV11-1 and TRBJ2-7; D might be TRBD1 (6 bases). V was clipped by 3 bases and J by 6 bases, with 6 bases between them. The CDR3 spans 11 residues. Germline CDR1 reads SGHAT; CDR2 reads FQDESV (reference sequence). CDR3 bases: TGTGCCAGCAGCTTCAGGGGCGAGCAGTACTTC. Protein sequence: CASSFRGEQYF.

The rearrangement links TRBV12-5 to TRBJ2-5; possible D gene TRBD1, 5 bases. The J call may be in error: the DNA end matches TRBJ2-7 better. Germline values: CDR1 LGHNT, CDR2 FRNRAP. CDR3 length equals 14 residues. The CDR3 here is CASGLNTGPYEQYF. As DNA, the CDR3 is TGTGCTAGTGGTTTGAACACAGGCCCCTACGAGCAGTACTTC.

The CDR3 DNA is TGTGCCAGCAGTTCCCCGTGGGGGCCTACGTCCGGGGAGCTGTTTTTT. This encodes CASSSPWGPTSGELFF. The chain recombines TRBV5-4 with TRBJ2-2; D is possibly TRBD1 (6 bases). CDR1 SGHNT and CDR2 YYREEE come from the germline V gene (reference sequence). This CDR3 has 16 residues. V was clipped by 5 bases and J by 6 bases, with 20 bases between them.

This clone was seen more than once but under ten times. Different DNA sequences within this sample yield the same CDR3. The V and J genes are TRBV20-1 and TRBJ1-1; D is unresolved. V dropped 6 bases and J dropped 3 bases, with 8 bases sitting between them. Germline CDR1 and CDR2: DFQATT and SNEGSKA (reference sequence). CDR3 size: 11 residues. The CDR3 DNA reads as TGCAGTGCCGCTCGGGACACTGAAGCTTTCTTT. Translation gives CSAARDTEAFF.

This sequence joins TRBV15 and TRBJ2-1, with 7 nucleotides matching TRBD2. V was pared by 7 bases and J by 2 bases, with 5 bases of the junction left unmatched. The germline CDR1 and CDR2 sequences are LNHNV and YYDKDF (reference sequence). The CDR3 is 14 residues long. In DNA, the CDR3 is TGTGCCACCAACGGGGGACTACCCTACAATGAGCAGTTCTTC. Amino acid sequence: CATNGGLPYNEQFF.

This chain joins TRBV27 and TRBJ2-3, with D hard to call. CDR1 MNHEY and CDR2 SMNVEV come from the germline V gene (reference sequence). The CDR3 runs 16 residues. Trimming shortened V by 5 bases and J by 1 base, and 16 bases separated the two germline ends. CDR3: CASSPRALLRTDTQYF. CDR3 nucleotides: TGTGCCAGCAGTCCCCGAGCCCTCTTGCGCACAGATACGCAGTATTTT.

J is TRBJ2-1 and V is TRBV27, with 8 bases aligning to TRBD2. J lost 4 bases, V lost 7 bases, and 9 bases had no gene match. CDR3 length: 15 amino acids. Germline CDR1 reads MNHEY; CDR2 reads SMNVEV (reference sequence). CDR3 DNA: TGTGCCAGCACCCCACGGCGGGAGGCGTACAATGAGCAGTTCTTC. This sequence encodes CASTPRREAYNEQFF.

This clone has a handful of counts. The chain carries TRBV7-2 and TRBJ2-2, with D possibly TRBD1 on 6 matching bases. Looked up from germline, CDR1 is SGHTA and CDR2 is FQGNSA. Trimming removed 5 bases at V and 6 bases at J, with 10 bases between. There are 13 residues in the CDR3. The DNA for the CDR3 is TGTGCCAGCAGCCTAAGACAGGCCGGGGAGCTGTTTTTT. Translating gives CASSLRQAGELFF.

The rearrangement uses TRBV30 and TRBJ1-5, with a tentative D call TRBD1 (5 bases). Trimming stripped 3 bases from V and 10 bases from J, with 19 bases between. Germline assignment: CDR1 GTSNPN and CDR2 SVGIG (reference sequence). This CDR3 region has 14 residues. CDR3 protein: CAWSPLTVISPQHF. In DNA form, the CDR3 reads TGTGCCTGGAGCCCACTGACAGTCATCAGCCCCCAGCATTTT. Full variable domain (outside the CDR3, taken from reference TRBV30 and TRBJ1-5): SQTIHQWPATLVQPVGSPLSLECTVEGTSNPNLYWYRQAAGRGLQLLFYSVGIGQISSEVPQNLSASRPQDRQFILSSKKLLLSDSGFYLCAWSPLTVISPQHFGDGTRLSIL.

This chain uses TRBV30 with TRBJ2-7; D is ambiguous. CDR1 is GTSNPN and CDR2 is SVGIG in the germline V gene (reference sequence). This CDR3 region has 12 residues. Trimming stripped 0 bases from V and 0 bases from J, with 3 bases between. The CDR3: CAWSVASYEQYF. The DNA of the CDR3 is TGTGCCTGGAGTGTAGCCTCCTACGAGCAGTACTTC.

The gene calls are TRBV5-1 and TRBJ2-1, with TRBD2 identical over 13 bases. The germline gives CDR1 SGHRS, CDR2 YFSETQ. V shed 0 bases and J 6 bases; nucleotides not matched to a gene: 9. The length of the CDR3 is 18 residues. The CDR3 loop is CASSLAGTSGTYSNEQFF. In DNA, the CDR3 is TGCGCCAGCAGCTTGGCCGGGACTAGCGGGACGTATAGCAATGAGCAGTTCTTC.

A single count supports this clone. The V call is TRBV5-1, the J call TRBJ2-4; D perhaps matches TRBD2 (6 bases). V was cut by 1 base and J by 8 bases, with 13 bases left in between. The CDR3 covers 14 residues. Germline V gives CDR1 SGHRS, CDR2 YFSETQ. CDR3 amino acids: CASSLKEPGDIQYF. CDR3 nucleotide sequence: TGCGCCAGCAGCTTGAAGGAGCCGGGGGACATTCAGTACTTC. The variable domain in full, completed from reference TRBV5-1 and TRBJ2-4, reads KAGVTQTPRYLIKTRGQQVTLSCSPISGHRSVSWYQQTPGQGLQFLFEYFSETQRNKGNFPGRFSGRQFSNSRSEMNVSTLELGDSALYLCASSLKEPGDIQYFGAGTRLSVL.

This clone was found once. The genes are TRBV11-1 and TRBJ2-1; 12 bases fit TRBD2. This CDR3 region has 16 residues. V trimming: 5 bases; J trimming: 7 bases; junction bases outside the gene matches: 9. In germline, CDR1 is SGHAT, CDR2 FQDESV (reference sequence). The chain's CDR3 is CASSLLAGGGGNEQFF. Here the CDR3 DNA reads TGTGCCAGCAGCCTACTAGCGGGAGGTGGGGGGAATGAGCAGTTCTTC.

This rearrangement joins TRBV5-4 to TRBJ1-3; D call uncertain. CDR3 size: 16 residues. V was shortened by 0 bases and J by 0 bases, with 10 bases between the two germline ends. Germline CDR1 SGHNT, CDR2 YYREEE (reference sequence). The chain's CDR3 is CASSLGGSNSGNTIYF. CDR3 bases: TGTGCCAGCAGCTTGGGCGGCAGTAACTCTGGAAACACCATATATTTT.

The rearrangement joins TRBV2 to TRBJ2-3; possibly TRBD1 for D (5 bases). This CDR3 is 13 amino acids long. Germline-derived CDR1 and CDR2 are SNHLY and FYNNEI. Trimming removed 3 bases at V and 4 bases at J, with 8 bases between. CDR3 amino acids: CASSDGAADTQYF. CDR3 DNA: TGTGCCAGCAGTGATGGGGCGGCAGATACGCAGTATTTT.